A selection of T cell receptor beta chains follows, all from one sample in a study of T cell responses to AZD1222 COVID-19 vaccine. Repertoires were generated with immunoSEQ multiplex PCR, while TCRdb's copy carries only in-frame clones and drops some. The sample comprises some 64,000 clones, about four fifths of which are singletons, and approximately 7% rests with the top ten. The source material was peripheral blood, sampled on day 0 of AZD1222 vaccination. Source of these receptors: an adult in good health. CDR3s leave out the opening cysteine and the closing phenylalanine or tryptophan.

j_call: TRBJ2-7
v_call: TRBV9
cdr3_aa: ASRDSSSYEQY

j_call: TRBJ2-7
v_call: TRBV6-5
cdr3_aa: ASKLDREEWEQY

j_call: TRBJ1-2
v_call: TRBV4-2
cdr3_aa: ASSQETGDGYT

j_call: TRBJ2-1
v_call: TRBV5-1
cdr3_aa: ASSLERPSYNEQF

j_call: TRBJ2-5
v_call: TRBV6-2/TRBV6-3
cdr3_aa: ASSESAQRTSYQETQY

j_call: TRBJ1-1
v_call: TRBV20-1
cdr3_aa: SASLSRTARRAF

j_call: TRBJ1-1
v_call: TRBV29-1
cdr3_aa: SVPGQGYTEAF

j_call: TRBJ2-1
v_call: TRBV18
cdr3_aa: ASSAPGQGGEQF

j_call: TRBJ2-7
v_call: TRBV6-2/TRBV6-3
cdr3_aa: ASSPGVIEQY

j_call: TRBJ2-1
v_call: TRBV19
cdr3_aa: ASHLAGATTSSNEQF

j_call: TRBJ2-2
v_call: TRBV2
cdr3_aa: ASATGWTETNTGELF

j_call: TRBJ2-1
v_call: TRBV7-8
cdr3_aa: ASSPVAGSYNEQF

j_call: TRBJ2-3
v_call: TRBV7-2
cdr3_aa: ASSLRIGADTQY

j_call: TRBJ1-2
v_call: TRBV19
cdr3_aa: ASSRIEGQGYNYGYT

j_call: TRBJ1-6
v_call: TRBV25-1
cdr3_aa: ASSPIHSRSPLH

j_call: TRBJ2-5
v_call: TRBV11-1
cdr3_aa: ASRPAGVETQY

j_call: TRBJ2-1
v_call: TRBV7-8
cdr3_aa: ASNIPPKGVHEQF

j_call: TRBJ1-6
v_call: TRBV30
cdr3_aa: ASGIDYNSPLH

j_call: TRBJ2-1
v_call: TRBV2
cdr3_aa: ASRAGGYNEQF

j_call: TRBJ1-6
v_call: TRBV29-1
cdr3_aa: SVGQGYNSPLH

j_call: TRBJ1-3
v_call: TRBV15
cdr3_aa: ATSRDELDNWNSGNTIY

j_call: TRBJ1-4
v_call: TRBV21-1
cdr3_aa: ASSPRTRDRDEKLF

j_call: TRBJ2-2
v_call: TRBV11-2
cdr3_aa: ASSLDRAGELF

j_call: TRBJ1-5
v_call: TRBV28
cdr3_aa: ASSLEGSRGPNQPQH

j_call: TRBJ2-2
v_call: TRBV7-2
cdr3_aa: ASSEVSGGSTGELF

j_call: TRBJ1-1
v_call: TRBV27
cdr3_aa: ASSTMTGLAF

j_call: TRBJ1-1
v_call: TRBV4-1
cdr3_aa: ASSQDGMRKSITMNTEAF